This entry lists 27 T cell receptor beta chains sequenced from one sample in a study of cytomegalovirus exposure and HLA in healthy donors. Primers included in the PCR were 60 Vbeta and 13 Jbeta primers. Here immunoSEQ multiplex PCR was the method, and the copy in TCRdb shows in-frame clones only, minus some. The sample yields about 160,000 clones, about three quarters seen once. Input material: PBMCs. All receptors come from a woman aged 40 to 49 in good health and CMV-seronegative.

The gene calls are TRBV10-2 and TRBJ2-2; 16 bases fit TRBD2. The CDR3 is 17 residues long. With 6 bases clipped from V and 7 bases from J, the junction kept 8 bases outside the gene matches. Germline assignment: CDR1 WSHSY and CDR2 SAAADI. The CDR3 is CASSSGTSGGGRGELFF. DNA for the CDR3: TGCGCCAGCAGCTCCGGGACTAGCGGGGGGGGACGCGGGGAGCTGTTTTTT.

This clone was seen more than once but under ten times. V is TRBV5-6 and J is TRBJ1-1; D is unclear. CDR1 SGHDT and CDR2 YYEEEE come from the germline V gene. The CDR3 has 14 residues. Trimming left V 2 bases short and J 1 base short, with 9 bases between. The CDR3 spells CASSFYSGNTEAFF. The DNA for the CDR3 is TGTGCCAGCAGCTTCTACTCAGGGAACACTGAAGCTTTCTTT.

The chain couples TRBV5-1 to TRBJ1-2; TRBD1 matches at 7 bases. Germline-derived CDR1 and CDR2 are SGHRS and YFSETQ. The CDR3 runs to 15 residues. V trimming: 3 bases; J trimming: 8 bases; junction bases outside the gene matches: 13. In DNA form, the CDR3 reads TGCGCCAGCAGCTCCGGACAGGTTCCCGCCGGGGGCTACACCTTC. It is translated as CASSSGQVPAGGYTF.

This chain uses TRBV6-5 with TRBJ2-1; D is uncertain. Per germline, CDR1 MNHEY and CDR2 SVGAGI. V was shortened by 7 bases and J by 3 bases, with 10 bases between the two germline ends. This CDR3 has 13 residues. DNA of the CDR3: TGTGCCAGCACTAGGAAAGGCTACAATGAGCAGTTCTTC. It encodes CASTRKGYNEQFF.

This chain uses TRBV6-5 with TRBJ2-5; D perhaps matches TRBD2 (7 bases). Germline lookup yields CDR1 MNHEY and CDR2 SVGAGI. CDR3 length: 16 residues. V dropped 2 bases and J dropped 5 bases, with 18 bases sitting between them. The CDR3 DNA reads TGTGCCAGCAGTTACGGGAGGGTAACAGGGATCGAGACCCAGTACTTC. Its protein product is CASSYGRVTGIETQYF.

Regarding this clone: Other DNA sequences in the sample encode the same CDR3. The chain couples TRBV5-1 to TRBJ1-2, with D tentatively TRBD1 (5 bases). Trimming took off 0 bases at V and 3 bases at J, with 6 bases between the two ends. Germline CDR1 SGHRS, CDR2 YFSETQ. This CDR3 is 13 amino acids long. The DNA of the CDR3 is TGCGCCAGCAGCTTGGTAGGGGACTATGGCTACACCTTC. Translated, it gives CASSLVGDYGYTF.

The V gene is TRBV5-1, the J gene TRBJ2-3, with D perhaps TRBD2 (5 bases). CDR1 and CDR2 from the germline V gene are SGHRS and YFSETQ. The V end lost 4 bases, the J end lost 0 bases, and 9 bases lay between the germline ends. The length of the CDR3 is 14 residues. The CDR3 region has the DNA TGCGCCAGCAGCCCGGACTTTAGCACAGATACGCAGTATTTT. Translated, it gives CASSPDFSTDTQYF.

The chain has TRBV27 and TRBJ2-1; the match to TRBD2 covers 7 bases. The germline V gene has CDR1 MNHEY and CDR2 SMNVEV (reference sequence). The V gene end was trimmed by 5 bases and the J gene end by 8 bases; junction bases not matched to a gene: 6. This CDR3 is 13 amino acids long. The CDR3 nucleotides read TGTGCCAGCAGTGACACGGGGGGTTATGAGCAGTTCTTC. Encoded protein: CASSDTGGYEQFF.

This chain joins TRBV7-6 and TRBJ1-6, with 7 nucleotides matching TRBD1. CDR3 size: 13 residues. V shed 3 bases and J 10 bases; nucleotides not matched to a gene: 3. Germline V gives CDR1 SGHVS, CDR2 FNYEAQ. In DNA form, the CDR3 reads TGTGCCAGCAGCTTTGACAGGGAATCACCCCTCCACTTT. The encoded protein is CASSFDRESPLHF.

The chain has TRBV20-1 and TRBJ2-3; D gene unclear. Looked up from germline, CDR1 is DFQATT and CDR2 is SNEGSKA (reference sequence). This CDR3 has 11 residues. The V end was cut by 4 bases, the J end by 4 bases, with 6 bases between. The CDR3 coding sequence is TGCAGTGCTACTGGAGCAGATACGCAGTATTTT. It yields the protein CSATGADTQYF.

This clone was recorded only once. The same CDR3 is also encoded by other DNA sequences in this sample. The genes are TRBV28 and TRBJ1-2; tentative D call: TRBD1 (5 bases). Deletions cut 2 bases from V and 3 bases from J, with 7 bases between. The CDR3 runs 13 residues. Germline-derived CDR1 and CDR2 are MDHEN and SYDVKM. CDR3 nucleotides: TGTGCCAGCAGTTTAGTAGGGGACTATGGCTACACCTTC. It yields the protein CASSLVGDYGYTF.

The chain links TRBV5-1 to TRBJ1-2; D unclear. The germline gives CDR1 SGHRS, CDR2 YFSETQ. V was trimmed by 4 bases and J by 11 bases, leaving 18 bases between them. This CDR3 comprises 13 residues. For the CDR3, the DNA is TGCGCCAGCAGCCTCACCGTGGGCAGCCCATACACCTTC. Encoded protein: CASSLTVGSPYTF.

The sample holds a few counts of this clone. CDR3 sequence (DNA): TGTGCCAGCAGTTTGGGGGACAGGCGGTTCACTGAAGCTTTCTTT. This encodes CASSLGDRRFTEAFF. The J gene is TRBJ1-1, the V gene TRBV27; 8 positions match TRBD1. Germline CDR1 is MNHEY and CDR2 is SMNVEV (reference sequence). J was trimmed by 4 bases and V by 3 bases; bases with no gene match: 7. The CDR3 contains 15 residues.

This sequence joins TRBV6-5 and TRBJ2-3; no firm D call. V was pared by 0 bases and J by 8 bases, with 9 bases between. CDR3 length equals 13 residues. CDR1 and CDR2 (germline): MNHEY, SVGAGI. CDR3 loop: CASSYSPTRTQYF. In DNA, the CDR3 is TGTGCCAGCAGTTACTCCCCAACGCGTACGCAGTATTTT.

The chain is built from TRBV5-1 and TRBJ1-1; 7 bases agree with TRBD1. Germline trimming cut 7 bases from V and 0 bases from J; bases unmatched to any gene: 12. The germline V gene has CDR1 SGHRS and CDR2 YFSETQ. This CDR3 is built from 16 residues. DNA for the CDR3: TGCGCCAGCCATAGAATTGAAGGGGGCATGAACACTGAAGCTTTCTTT. Protein product: CASHRIEGGMNTEAFF.

The rearrangement links TRBV19 to TRBJ1-6; D might be TRBD1 (5 bases). Trimming shortened V by 5 bases and J by 4 bases, and 12 bases separated the two germline ends. CDR3 size: 15 residues. CDR1 is LNHDA and CDR2 is SQIVND in the germline V gene (reference sequence). CDR3 in amino acids: CASSPGQPYNSPLHF. In nucleotides, the CDR3 is TGTGCCAGTAGTCCAGGACAACCTTATAATTCACCCCTCCACTTT.

This rearrangement joins TRBV27 to TRBJ2-5; D is possibly TRBD1 (6 bases). Germline CDR1 reads MNHEY; CDR2 reads SMNVEV (reference sequence). Deletions cut 5 bases from V and 1 base from J, with 17 bases between. This CDR3 contains 16 residues. CDR3 bases: TGTGCCAGCAGTCCACAGGGCGGGTGGGTCCAAGAGACCCAGTACTTC. This encodes CASSPQGGWVQETQYF.

J is TRBJ2-5 and V is TRBV2; 9 positions agree with TRBD1. The CDR3 sequence is 15 residues long. V was pared by 1 base and J by 5 bases, with 5 bases of the junction left unmatched. Germline-derived CDR1 and CDR2 are SNHLY and FYNNEI. CDR3 protein: CASSEGNRGQETQYF. CDR3 nucleotides: TGTGCCAGCAGTGAAGGAAACAGGGGGCAGGAGACCCAGTACTTC.

The chain links TRBV4-1 to TRBJ1-2; TRBD1 aligns across 7 bases. The CDR3 has 14 residues. From germline, CDR1 is MGHRA and CDR2 YSYEKL. Trimming at V came to 1 base and at J to 8 bases, leaving 7 bases not matched to a gene. The CDR3 sequence: CASSQADRVTGYTF. The CDR3 nucleotides are TGCGCCAGCAGCCAAGCAGACAGGGTGACAGGCTACACCTTC.

The chain links TRBV28 to TRBJ1-5; unclear D gene. The CDR3 contains 13 residues. V shed 7 bases and J shed 0 bases, with 7 bases lying between them. Germline CDR1 reads MDHEN; CDR2 reads SYDVKM. The CDR3 nucleotides read TGTGCCAGCACACGGGATAGCAATCAGCCCCAGCATTTT. As protein: CASTRDSNQPQHF.

The rearrangement links TRBV7-6 to TRBJ1-1, with a possible D match to TRBD1 (5 bases). CDR3 length equals 14 residues. Trimming left V 4 bases short and J 1 base short, with 10 bases between. Germline V gene sequence: CDR1 SGHVS, CDR2 FNYEAQ. CDR3 region: CASSSGLENTEAFF. CDR3 coding DNA: TGTGCCAGCAGCTCAGGGCTTGAGAACACTGAAGCTTTCTTT.

This chain links TRBV7-2 with TRBJ2-1, with 9 bases fitting TRBD1. The CDR3 has 16 amino acids. V was clipped by 4 bases and J by 7 bases; unmatched bases: 11. Germline V lookup: CDR1 SGHTA, CDR2 FQGNSA. The CDR3 loop reads CASSSMPGQGANEQFF. CDR3 bases: TGTGCCAGCAGCTCAATGCCGGGACAGGGAGCAAATGAGCAGTTCTTC.

This clone was observed a few times. The chain uses TRBV5-6 and TRBJ1-1; perhaps TRBD1 as D (6 bases). Trimming cost V 4 bases and J 4 bases, with 11 bases left between them. Germline-derived CDR1 and CDR2 are SGHDT and YYEEEE. The CDR3 sequence is 13 residues long. CDR3 DNA: TGTGCCAGCAGCCGGGGGGGGCCCACTGAAGCTTTCTTT. Translating it yields CASSRGGPTEAFF.

This clone showed up just a few times. The chain combines TRBV4-1 with TRBJ1-2; D might be TRBD1 (6 bases). This CDR3 contains 14 residues. V lost 10 bases, J lost 4 bases, and 19 bases lay in between. CDR1 and CDR2 (germline): MGHRA, YSYEKL. The CDR3 is CATRGGGGVYGYTF. The CDR3 DNA is TGCGCCACCCGGGGGGGAGGGGGGGTCTATGGCTACACCTTC.

As to this clone: Compared with germline, one end of the junction differs, possibly owing to a read error. The gene calls are TRBV7-9 and TRBJ1-5; possibly TRBD1 for D (5 bases). CDR1 and CDR2 from the germline V gene are SEHNR and FQNEAQ (reference sequence). There are 17 residues in the CDR3. In DNA, the CDR3 is TGTTCCAGCAGCTTAGTCGGGGGAATGAACGGCAATCAGCCCCAGCATTTT. It is translated as CSSSLVGGMNGNQPQHF.

A remark on this clone: At one of its ends the junction is not consistent with the germline gene, which may arise from a read error. The chain employs TRBV2 and TRBJ1-6, with 9 bases matching TRBD1. Germline assignment: CDR1 SNHLY and CDR2 FYNNEI. The CDR3 runs 16 residues. CDR3 sequence (DNA): TGTTCCAGCAGGGGGACAGGGTCCTCCTATAATTCACCCCTCCACTTT. It yields the protein CSSRGTGSSYNSPLHF.

The rearrangement joins TRBV6-1 to TRBJ1-3; D ambiguous. The CDR3 runs 15 residues. Trimming took 8 bases from V and 2 from J, leaving 16 bases between them. Germline values: CDR1 MNHNS, CDR2 SASEGT. The CDR3 DNA is TGTGCCAGCCGTTTGATAGGAGCGCCTGGAAACACCATATATTTT. Translating gives CASRLIGAPGNTIYF.